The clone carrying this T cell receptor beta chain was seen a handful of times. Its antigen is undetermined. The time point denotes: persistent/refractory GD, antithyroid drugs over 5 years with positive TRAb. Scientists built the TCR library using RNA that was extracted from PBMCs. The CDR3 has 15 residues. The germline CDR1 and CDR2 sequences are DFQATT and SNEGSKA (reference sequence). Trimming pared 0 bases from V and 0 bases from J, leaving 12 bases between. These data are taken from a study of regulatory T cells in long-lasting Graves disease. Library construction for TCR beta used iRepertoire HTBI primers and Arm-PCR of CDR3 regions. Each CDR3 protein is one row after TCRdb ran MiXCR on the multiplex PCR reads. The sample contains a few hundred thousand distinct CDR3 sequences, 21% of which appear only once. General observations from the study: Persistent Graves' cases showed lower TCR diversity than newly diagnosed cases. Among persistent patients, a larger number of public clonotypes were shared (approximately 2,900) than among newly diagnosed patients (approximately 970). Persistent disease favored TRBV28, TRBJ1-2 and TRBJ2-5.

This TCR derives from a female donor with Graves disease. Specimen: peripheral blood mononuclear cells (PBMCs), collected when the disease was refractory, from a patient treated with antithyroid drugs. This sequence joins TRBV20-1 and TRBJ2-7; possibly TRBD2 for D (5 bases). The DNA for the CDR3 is TGCAGTGCTAGAGATCGAGCGGAGAGCTCCTACGAGCAGTACTTC. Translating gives CSARDRAESSYEQYF.